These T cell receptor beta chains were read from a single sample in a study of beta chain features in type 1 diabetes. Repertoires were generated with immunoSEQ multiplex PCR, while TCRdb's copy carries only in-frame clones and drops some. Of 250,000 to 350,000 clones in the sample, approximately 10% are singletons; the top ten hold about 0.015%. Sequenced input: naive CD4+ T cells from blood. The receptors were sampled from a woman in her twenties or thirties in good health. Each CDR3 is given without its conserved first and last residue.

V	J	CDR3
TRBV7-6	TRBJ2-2	ASSISGRAAGELF
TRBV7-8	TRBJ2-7	ASSLVRGSYEQY
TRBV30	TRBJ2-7	AWSVSTYEQY
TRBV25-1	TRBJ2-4	ASSSQAGVKNIQY
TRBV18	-	ASSPLGTGSGNEQY
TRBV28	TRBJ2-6	ASSLFSASGGGANVLT
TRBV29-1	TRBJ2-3	SVDGRPSDTQY
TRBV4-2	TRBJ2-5	ASSPGQGAKTQY
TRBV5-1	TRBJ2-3	ASRTTSLSTDTQY
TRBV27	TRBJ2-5	ASSLGQGSRTQY
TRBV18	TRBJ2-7	ASSPPGYGGYEQY